This T cell receptor beta chain was found in a study of shared clonotypes between healthy human individuals. The method was immunoSEQ multiplex PCR; TCRdb's version includes in-frame clones alone and lacks a portion of them. The sample holds some 1 million clones; about 77% are singletons and the top ten take approximately 1.5%. This CDR3 is built from 12 residues. V was pared by 4 bases and J by 5 bases, with 11 bases between. Germline assignment: CDR1 GTSNPN and CDR2 SVGIG (reference sequence). The material sequenced was memory CD4+ T cells sorted from blood. Subset specified: CD45RA-negative fraction. The origin of this receptor is a man younger than 35 in good health. The chain recombines TRBV30 with TRBJ2-5, with no clear D. In DNA, the CDR3 is TGTGCCTGGAATTCCGGTCCGGAGACCCAGTACTTC. This translates into CAWNSGPETQYF.